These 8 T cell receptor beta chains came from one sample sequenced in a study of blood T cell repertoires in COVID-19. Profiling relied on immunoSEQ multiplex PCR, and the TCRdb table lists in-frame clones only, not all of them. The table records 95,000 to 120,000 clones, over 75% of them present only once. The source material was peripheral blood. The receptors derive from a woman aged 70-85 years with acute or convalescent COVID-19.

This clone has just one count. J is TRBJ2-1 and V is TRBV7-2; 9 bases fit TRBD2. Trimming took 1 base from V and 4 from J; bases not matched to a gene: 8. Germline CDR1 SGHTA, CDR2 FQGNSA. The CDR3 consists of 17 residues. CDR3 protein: CASSLGSRGRGYNEQFF. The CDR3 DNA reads TGTGCCAGCAGCTTAGGGTCACGCGGGAGGGGTTACAATGAGCAGTTCTTC.

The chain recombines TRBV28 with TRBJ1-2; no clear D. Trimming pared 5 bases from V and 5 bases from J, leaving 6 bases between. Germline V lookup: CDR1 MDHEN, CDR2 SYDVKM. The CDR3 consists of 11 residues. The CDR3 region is CASSPGYGYTF. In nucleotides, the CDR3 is TGTGCCAGCAGTCCAGGATATGGCTACACCTTC.

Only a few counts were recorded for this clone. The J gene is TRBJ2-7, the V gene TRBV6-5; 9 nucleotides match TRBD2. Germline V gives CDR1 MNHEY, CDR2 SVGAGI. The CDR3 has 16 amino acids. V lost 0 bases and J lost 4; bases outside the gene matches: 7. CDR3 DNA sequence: TGTGCCAGCAGTTACTCTGGCGGGAGGGGTGAGTACGAGCAGTACTTC. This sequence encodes CASSYSGGRGEYEQYF.

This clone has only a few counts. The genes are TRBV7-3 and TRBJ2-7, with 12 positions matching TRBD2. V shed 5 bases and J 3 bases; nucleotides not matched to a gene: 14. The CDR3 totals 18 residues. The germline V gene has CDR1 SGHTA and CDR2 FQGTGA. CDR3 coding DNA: TGTGCCAGCAGCATTCGACTAGCGGGGGACAATTCTGACTACGAGCAGTACGTC. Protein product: CASSIRLAGDNSDYEQYV.

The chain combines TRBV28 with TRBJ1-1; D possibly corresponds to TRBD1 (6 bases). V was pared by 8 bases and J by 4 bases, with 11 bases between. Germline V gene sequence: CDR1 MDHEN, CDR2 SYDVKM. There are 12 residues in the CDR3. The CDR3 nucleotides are TGTGCCAGCGGAACACAGGGCACTGAAGCTTTCTTT. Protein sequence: CASGTQGTEAFF.

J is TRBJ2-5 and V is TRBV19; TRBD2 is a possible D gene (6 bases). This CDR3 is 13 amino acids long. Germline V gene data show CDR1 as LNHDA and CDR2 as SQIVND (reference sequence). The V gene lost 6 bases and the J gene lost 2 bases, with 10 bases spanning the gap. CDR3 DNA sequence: TGTGCCAGTAGGGGGACTGTACAAGAGACCCAGTACTTC. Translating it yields CASRGTVQETQYF.

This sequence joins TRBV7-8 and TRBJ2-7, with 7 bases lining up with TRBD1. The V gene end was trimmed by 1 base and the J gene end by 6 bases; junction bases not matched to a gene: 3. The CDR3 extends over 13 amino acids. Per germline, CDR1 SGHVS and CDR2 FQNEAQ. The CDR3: CASSLDRGREQYV. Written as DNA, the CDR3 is TGTGCCAGCAGCTTAGACAGGGGCCGCGAGCAGTACGTC.

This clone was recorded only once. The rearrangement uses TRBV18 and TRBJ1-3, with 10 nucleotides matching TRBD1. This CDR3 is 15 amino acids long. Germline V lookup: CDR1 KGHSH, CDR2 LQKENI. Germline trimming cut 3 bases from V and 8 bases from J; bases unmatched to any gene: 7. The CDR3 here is CASSPGQGPTDTIYF. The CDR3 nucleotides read TGTGCCAGCTCACCGGGACAGGGGCCTACAGACACCATATATTTT. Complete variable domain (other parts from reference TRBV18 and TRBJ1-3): NAGVMQNPRHLVRRRGQEARLRCSPMKGHSHVYWYRQLPEEGLKFMVYLQKENIIDESGMPKERFSAEFPKEGPSILRIQQVVRGDSAAYFCASSPGQGPTDTIYFGEGSWLTVV.